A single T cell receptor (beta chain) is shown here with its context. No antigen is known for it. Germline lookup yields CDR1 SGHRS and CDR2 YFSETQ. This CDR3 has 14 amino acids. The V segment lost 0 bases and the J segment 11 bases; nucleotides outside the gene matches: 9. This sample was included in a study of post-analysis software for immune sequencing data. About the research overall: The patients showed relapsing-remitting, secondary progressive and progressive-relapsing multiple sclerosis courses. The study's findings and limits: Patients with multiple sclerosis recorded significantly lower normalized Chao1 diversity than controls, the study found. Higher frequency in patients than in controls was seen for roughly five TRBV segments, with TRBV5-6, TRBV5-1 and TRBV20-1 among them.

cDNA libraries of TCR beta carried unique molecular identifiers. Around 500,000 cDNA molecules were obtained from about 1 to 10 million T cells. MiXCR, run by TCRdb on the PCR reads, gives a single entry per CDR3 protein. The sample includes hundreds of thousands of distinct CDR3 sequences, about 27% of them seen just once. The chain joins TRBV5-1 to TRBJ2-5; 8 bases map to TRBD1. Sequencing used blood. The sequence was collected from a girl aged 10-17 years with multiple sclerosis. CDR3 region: CASSLGTGNNEQYF. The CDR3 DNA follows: TGCGCCAGCAGCTTGGGGACAGGGAACAATGAGCAGTACTTC. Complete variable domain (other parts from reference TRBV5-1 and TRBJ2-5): KAGVTQTPRYLIKTRGQQVTLSCSPISGHRSVSWYQQTPGQGLQFLFEYFSETQRNKGNFPGRFSGRQFSNSRSEMNVSTLELGDSALYLCASSLGTGNNEQYFGPGTRLLVL.